The 8 T cell receptor beta chains listed next were all sequenced from one sample in a study of T cells in Graves' hyperthyroidism and ophthalmopathy. What was amplified from RNA transcripts were TCR beta CDR3 regions. An initial round of RT-PCR targeting the TCR CDR3 relied on the HTBI primer set. Using its own MiXCR run on the multiplex PCR reads, TCRdb lists one record per CDR3 protein. Here the sample spans some 800,000 distinct CDR3 sequences, 38% being singletons. The sample was blood. These receptors were taken from a man aged 18 to 30 with Graves' hyperthyroidism.

V and J are TRBV7-8 and TRBJ2-7; the D call may be TRBD1 or TRBD2 (7 bases each). Trimming took 6 bases from V and 3 from J, leaving 18 bases between them. The CDR3 covers 15 residues. From germline, CDR1 is SGHVS and CDR2 FQNEAQ. DNA for the CDR3: TGTGCCAGCAGGGAAGGGGGCGGGAGCGGCTACGAGCAGTACTTC. It specifies CASREGGGSGYEQYF.

This clonotype was observed many times. The chain joins TRBV9 to TRBJ1-6; 11 nucleotides align to TRBD1. The CDR3 contains 14 residues. V trimming: 4 bases; J trimming: 9 bases; junction bases outside the gene matches: 3. CDR1 and CDR2 from the germline V gene are SGDLS and YYNGEE. CDR3 sequence reads: CASSPGQGASPLHF. The CDR3 DNA is TGTGCCAGCAGCCCCGGACAGGGGGCTTCACCCCTCCACTTT.

The rearrangement joins TRBV29-1 to TRBJ2-6; weak D call: TRBD1 (6 bases). V was pared by 7 bases and J by 0 bases, with 13 bases between. The germline CDR1 and CDR2 sequences are SQVTM and ANQGSEA. The CDR3 consists of 15 residues. The CDR3 bases are TGCAGCGCCGTACAGGGAACCTCTGGGGCCAACGTCCTGACTTTC. This translates into CSAVQGTSGANVLTF.

In this sample, this clonotype turned up many times. V gene TRBV7-9 combines with J gene TRBJ1-1; D is unclear. Trimming stripped 10 bases from V and 0 bases from J, with 15 bases between. Germline V gene data show CDR1 as SEHNR and CDR2 as FQNEAQ (reference sequence). The CDR3 runs to 14 residues. The CDR3 protein is CATDHQTVNTEAFF. CDR3 nucleotide sequence: TGTGCCACCGACCATCAGACCGTGAACACTGAAGCTTTCTTT.

V gene TRBV20-1 combines with J gene TRBJ2-7; a possible D gene is TRBD2 (6 bases). Per the germline V gene, CDR1 is DFQATT and CDR2 is SNEGSKA (reference sequence). Deletions cut 0 bases from V and 4 bases from J, with 10 bases between. The CDR3 has 13 residues. The CDR3 loop reads CSARESGEYEQYF. CDR3 DNA sequence: TGCAGTGCTAGAGAGTCGGGGGAGTACGAGCAGTACTTC.

Regarding this clonotype: At one end, the junction sequence differs from germline, possibly due to a read error. The chain couples TRBV7-9 to TRBJ1-4; the D is unclear. CDR3 length equals 8 residues. The V gene's germline CDR1 is SEHNR and CDR2 FQNEAQ (reference sequence). The CDR3, as DNA: TGTGCCAGCAGCTTAGCAGGGTTT. This sequence encodes CASSLAGF. Variable domain in full (rest from reference TRBV7-9 and TRBJ1-4): DTGVSQNPRHKITKRGQNVTFRCDPISEHNRLYWYRQTLGQGPEFLTYFQNEAQLEKSRLLSDRFSAERPKGSFSTLEIQRTEQGDSAMYLCASSLAGFGSGTQLSVL.

Details on this clonotype: A much larger clone sits a single nucleotide away, making a read error possible. V is TRBV25-1 and J is TRBJ2-7, with 7 bases lining up with TRBD1. This CDR3 is built from 12 residues. Germline values: CDR1 MGHDK, CDR2 SYGVNS. Unmatched junction bases numbered 9, after V lost 6 bases and J lost 10 bases. The chain's CDR3 is CASSSQGDPQYF. In DNA, the CDR3 is TGTGCCAGCAGCTCCCAGGGGGACCCCCAGTACTTC.

This clonotype was found a few times. The chain recombines TRBV7-3 with TRBJ1-1; D is unclear. The CDR3 totals 12 residues. Trimming took 1 base from V and 11 from J, leaving 11 bases between them. The germline V gene encodes CDR1 SGHTA and CDR2 FQGTGA. CDR3 coding DNA: TGTGCCAGCAGCTTAAACGGGCAGGAGGCTTTCTTT. It encodes CASSLNGQEAFF.